This is a list of T cell receptor beta chains from one sample in a study of response to subunit inactivated influenza vaccine. TCRdb redid the calling of the RT-PCR reads with MiXCR, one entry per CDR3 protein. Of roughly 710,000 distinct CDR3 sequences in the sample, 14% are singletons; the top ten hold 7.6%. Sample: PBMCs from blood, taken 14 days before vaccination. The source is a man over 45 who received an inactivated influenza vaccine. Both conserved end residues are part of each CDR3. The D gene is left open where the match is weak. Size tells how often a clone was seen (once, few, many) or the class of an expanded clone, and some rows leave it out.

d_gene	abundance	v_gene	j_gene	CDR3aa	CDR3nt
TRBD1	many	TRBV10-2	TRBJ1-6	CASSEGQGYSPLHF	TGCGCCAGCAGTGAGGGACAGGGGTATTCACCCCTCCACTTT
TRBD1	few	TRBV20-1	TRBJ2-5	CSARAAGTDQETQYF	TGCAGTGCCCGGGCCGCCGGGACAGATCAAGAGACCCAGTACTTC
TRBD2	-	TRBV11-2	TRBJ2-1	CASSSLAGGEDWNEQFF	TGTGCCAGCAGCTCCCTAGCGGGAGGGGAGGATTGGAATGAGCAGTTCTTC
-	few	TRBV12-3/TRBV12-4	TRBJ2-5	CASSTRTGRVGETQYF	TGTGCCAGCTCTACTCGAACGGGCAGGGTCGGAGAGACCCAGTACTTC
-	-	TRBV19	TRBJ1-2	CASKSVGGSGSLDYGYTF	TGTGCCAGTAAATCTGTTGGGGGATCCGGCAGTCTCGACTATGGCTACACCTTC
TRBD2	-	TRBV7-2	TRBJ2-7	CASSPTSGSEQYF	TGTGCCAGCAGCCCCACTAGCGGGAGTGAGCAGTACTTC
TRBD2	-	TRBV20-1	TRBJ2-7	CSASRGAGGDDEQYF	TGCAGTGCTAGTAGGGGAGCGGGGGGCGACGACGAGCAGTACTTC
-	few	TRBV13	TRBJ2-3	CASSLGIRSDTQYF	TGTGCCAGCAGCTTAGGTATCAGATCAGATACGCAGTATTTT
-	-	TRBV5-1	TRBJ2-5	CASSFTGDGRETQYF	TGCGCCAGCAGCTTCACGGGAGATGGTAGGGAGACCCAGTACTTC
TRBD2	few	TRBV20-1	TRBJ2-1	CSARDLRGLAGVIEQFF	TGCAGTGCTAGAGATCTCCGGGGACTAGCGGGAGTGATTGAGCAGTTCTTC
-	few	TRBV7-2	TRBJ1-5	CASSTTGLPNQPQHF	TGTGCCAGCAGCACAACAGGGTTACCCAATCAGCCCCAGCATTTT
-	-	TRBV6-5	TRBJ2-2	CASSSGFGELFF	TGTGCCAGCAGTTCCGGGTTCGGGGAGCTGTTTTTT
TRBD2	-	TRBV11-2	TRBJ2-3	CASSLGGTRLTDTQYF	TGTGCCAGCAGCTTAGGGGGGACTAGACTCACAGATACGCAGTATTTT
TRBD1	many	TRBV29-1	TRBJ2-2	CSVARGPGTGELFF	TGCAGCGTCGCGAGGGGGCCAGGCACCGGGGAGCTGTTTTTT
-	-	TRBV2	TRBJ2-5	CASSDRVRGETQYF	TGTGCCAGCAGTGATCGGGTCAGGGGAGAGACCCAGTACTTC
-	-	TRBV7-2	TRBJ2-4	CASSSMGNIQYF	TGTGCCAGCAGCTCTATGGGAAACATTCAGTACTTC
TRBD2	few	TRBV4-2	TRBJ2-7	CASSQGGLAVSYEQYF	TGTGCCAGCAGCCAGGGGGGACTAGCGGTCTCCTACGAGCAGTACTTC
-	-	TRBV6-5	TRBJ1-5	CASSYSFGTAKYSNQPQHF	TGTGCCAGCAGTTACTCCTTTGGCACAGCGAAGTATAGCAATCAGCCCCAGCATTTT
TRBD2	few	TRBV3-1	TRBJ2-1	CASSQAGTSGNEEQFF	TGTGCCAGCAGCCAAGCTGGTACTAGCGGGAATGAGGAGCAGTTCTTC
TRBD2	-	TRBV11-2	TRBJ2-1	CASSGLAGRFYNEQFF	TGTGCCAGCAGTGGACTAGCGGGGAGGTTCTACAATGAGCAGTTCTTC
-	many	TRBV7-3	TRBJ2-1	CASSLLADNEQFF	TGTGCCAGCAGCTTACTAGCAGATAATGAGCAGTTCTTC
TRBD1	few	TRBV28	TRBJ2-7	CASSFLSAGQGSYEQYF	TGTGCCAGCAGTTTTTTGTCAGCGGGACAGGGCTCCTACGAGCAGTACTTC